The 27 T cell receptor beta chains listed next were all sequenced from one sample in a study of vaccination and CD4 T cells after COVID-19. Sequencing of the DNA from cultured CD4+ T cells was carried out with the Oncomine TCR Beta short-read assay. The template was genomic DNA from cultured CD4+ T cells. TCRdb reprocessed the PCR reads with MiXCR, giving one entry per CDR3 protein. Counted here are approximately 9,300 distinct CDR3 sequences, less than 55% occurring once; the ten biggest clones make up roughly 12%. Their recognized antigens are unknown. As for treatment: approximately 10-day PBMC culture with coronavirus spike peptide pools or control peptides (ViraFEST assay). Before the COVID-19 pandemic (2011-2018), CD4+ T cells were obtained from the unexposed donor. Sequencing was done on a sample of CD4+ T cells from blood, cultured in vitro. These receptors originate from a human donor in good health.

This chain links TRBV7-2 with TRBJ2-1, with 12 positions matching TRBD2. V was pared by 5 bases and J by 6 bases, with 2 bases of the junction left unmatched. CDR3 length equals 14 residues. The V gene's germline CDR1 is SGHTA and CDR2 FQGNSA. This CDR3 is CASSRLAGANEQFF. CDR3 DNA sequence: TGTGCCAGCAGCCGACTAGCGGGAGCCAATGAGCAGTTCTTC.

The chain uses TRBV24-1 and TRBJ2-3; no reliable D call. The CDR3 is 17 amino acids. Germline-derived CDR1 and CDR2 are KGHDR and SFDVKD. Trimming shortened V by 1 base and J by 0 bases, and 13 bases separated the two germline ends. The CDR3 DNA sequence: TGTGCCACCAGTGATTTTTGGGCAGCCGGCAGCACAGATACGCAGTATTTT. It encodes CATSDFWAAGSTDTQYF.

V gene TRBV10-3 combines with J gene TRBJ2-7; possibly TRBD1 or TRBD2 for D (5 bases each). Germline V lookup: CDR1 ENHRY, CDR2 SYGVKD. Trimming left V 10 bases short and J 0 bases short, with 13 bases between. CDR3 size: 13 residues. Here the CDR3 DNA reads TGTGCCACGGGACCGCCATTCTCCTACGAGCAGTACTTC. This encodes CATGPPFSYEQYF.

CDR3 loop: CASSSPTDIISSYEQYF. CDR3 DNA: TGTGCCAGCAGTTCCCCCACCGATATAATCAGCTCCTACGAGCAGTACTTC. The rearrangement joins TRBV27 to TRBJ2-7; D gene ambiguous. This CDR3 has 17 amino acids. Trimming removed 4 bases at V and 0 bases at J, with 19 bases between. Germline CDR1 and CDR2: MNHEY and SMNVEV (reference sequence).

This clonotype was seen a few times. The V gene is TRBV7-8, the J gene TRBJ1-1; TRBD1 is a possible D gene (6 bases). Germline V lookup: CDR1 SGHVS, CDR2 FQNEAQ. V lost 1 base to trimming and J lost 3 bases, with 15 bases between them. The CDR3 extends over 16 amino acids. CDR3 DNA: TGTGCCAGCAGCTTAGTGGCGGGGGGGCTGGACACTGAAGCTTTCTTT. As protein: CASSLVAGGLDTEAFF.

The J gene is TRBJ2-5, the V gene TRBV25-1; D perhaps matches TRBD2 (6 bases). CDR3 length: 15 amino acids. Germline assignment: CDR1 MGHDK and CDR2 SYGVNS. Trimming removed 1 base at V and 4 bases at J, with 13 bases between. As DNA, the CDR3 is TGTGCCAGCAGTGAATCTCCGGGGGTCCCAGAGACCCAGTACTTC. This codes for CASSESPGVPETQYF.

There are a few counts of this clonotype. The chain joins TRBV19 to TRBJ1-5; 7 nucleotides line up with TRBD1. Germline V gene sequence: CDR1 LNHDA, CDR2 SQIVND (reference sequence). V dropped 4 bases and J dropped 1; count of bases not matched to a gene: 10. This CDR3 is 17 amino acids long. This CDR3 is CASSRGVRGASNQPQHF. CDR3 in DNA: TGTGCCAGTAGTAGAGGCGTCAGGGGGGCGAGCAATCAGCCCCAGCATTTT.

This clonotype is deemed medium-sized. The rearrangement links TRBV30 to TRBJ2-5; D is undetermined. Germline V gene sequence: CDR1 GTSNPN, CDR2 SVGIG (reference sequence). The length of the CDR3 is 13 residues. V was trimmed by 0 bases and J by 0 bases, leaving 5 bases between them. The CDR3 loop is CAWSVGYQETQYF. CDR3 sequence (DNA): TGTGCCTGGAGTGTAGGGTACCAAGAGACCCAGTACTTC.

V and J are TRBV5-8 and TRBJ1-1; D is ambiguous. From germline, CDR1 is SGHTS and CDR2 YDEGEE. Trimming cost V 4 bases and J 8 bases, with 18 bases left between them. This CDR3 is built from 14 residues. The CDR3 DNA sequence: TGTGCCAGCAGCCTCTCCGTGGGATGGGCGGAAGCTTTCTTT. Translated: CASSLSVGWAEAFF.

V and J are TRBV5-4 and TRBJ2-2; D unresolved. Trimming shortened V by 0 bases and J by 0 bases, and 3 bases separated the two germline ends. From germline, CDR1 is SGHNT and CDR2 YYREEE (reference sequence). This CDR3 comprises 14 residues. CDR3 residues: CASSLVTNTGELFF. The CDR3 nucleotides read TGTGCCAGCAGCTTGGTCACGAACACCGGGGAGCTGTTTTTT. Based on the CDR3 plus reference TRBV5-4 and TRBJ2-2, the full variable domain is ETGVTQSPTHLIKTRGQQVTLRCSSQSGHNTVSWYQQALGQGPQFIFQYYREEENGRGNFPPRFSGLQFPNYSSELNVNALELDDSALYLCASSLVTNTGELFFGEGSRLTVL.

The DNA of the CDR3 is TGTGCCAGCAGCCCCCATGGCCAAGAGACCCAGTACTTC. The encoded protein is CASSPHGQETQYF. V usage is TRBV7-6 and J usage is TRBJ2-5; D gene ambiguous. Trimming removed 5 bases at V and 1 base at J, with 8 bases between. The CDR3 is made up of 13 amino acids. Germline lookup yields CDR1 SGHVS and CDR2 FNYEAQ. The variable domain in full, with the rest retrieved from reference TRBV7-6 and TRBJ2-5, is GAGVSQSPRYKVTKRGQDVALRCDPISGHVSLYWYRQALGQGPEFLTYFNYEAQQDKSGLPNDRFSAERPEGSISTLTIQRTEQRDSAMYRCASSPHGQETQYFGPGTRLLVL.

This chain uses TRBV29-1 with TRBJ2-3, with D perhaps TRBD1 (5 bases). CDR3 length: 12 amino acids. V lost 3 bases to trimming and J lost 2 bases, with 6 bases between them. In germline, CDR1 is SQVTM, CDR2 ANQGSEA. The CDR3 sequence: CSVEGLTDTQYF. DNA of the CDR3: TGCAGCGTTGAGGGGCTCACAGATACGCAGTATTTT.

This rearrangement joins TRBV15 to TRBJ1-6, with D possibly matching TRBD1 (5 bases). Trimming cost V 0 bases and J 7 bases, with 10 bases left between them. In germline, CDR1 is LNHNV, CDR2 YYDKDF (reference sequence). The CDR3 consists of 15 residues. The CDR3: CATSRDGTKNSPLHF. The CDR3 DNA follows: TGTGCCACCAGCAGAGACGGGACTAAAAATTCACCCCTCCACTTT.

This clonotype was counted a few times. The chain is built from TRBV4-3 and TRBJ1-5; D remains ambiguous. The germline gives CDR1 LGHNA, CDR2 YSLEER. The ends were cut back, 0 bases at V and 3 bases at J, with 9 bases in the middle. This CDR3 region has 15 residues. CDR3 sequence (DNA): TGCGCCAGCAGCCAAGACAGGACCGCCAATCAGCCCCAGCATTTT. Its protein product is CASSQDRTANQPQHF.

This clonotype has more than one count but fewer than ten. V usage is TRBV28 and J usage is TRBJ2-2; TRBD2 is a possible D gene (5 bases). The germline CDR1 and CDR2 sequences are MDHEN and SYDVKM. CDR3 length: 17 residues. V was shortened by 7 bases and J by 5 bases, with 23 bases between the two germline ends. The chain's CDR3 is CASTPRPTISLTGELFF. For the CDR3, the DNA is TGTGCCAGCACCCCCCGCCCGACTATTAGCTTAACCGGGGAGCTGTTTTTT.

This clonotype was observed a handful of times. This chain uses TRBV6-2 or TRBV6-3 with TRBJ2-2; no reliable D call. CDR3 length equals 14 residues. V was trimmed by 7 bases and J by 5 bases, leaving 14 bases between them. Germline V gene lookup returns CDR1 MNHEY and CDR2 SVGEGT. The CDR3 loop reads CASKTGQLTGELFF. In DNA form, the CDR3 reads TGTGCCAGCAAAACGGGCCAGCTGACCGGGGAGCTGTTTTTT.

This clonotype has a handful of counts. The chain combines TRBV7-2 with TRBJ1-5; 7 nucleotides match TRBD1. The V gene's germline CDR1 is SGHTA and CDR2 FQGNSA. V gave up 5 bases and J gave up 3 bases; unmatched junction bases: 7. This CDR3 has 15 amino acids. For the CDR3, the DNA is TGTGCCAGCAGCCCAACAGGGGACCTCAATCAGCCCCAGCATTTT. The encoded protein is CASSPTGDLNQPQHF.

The genes are TRBV7-9 and TRBJ2-2; no firm D call. This CDR3 is 11 amino acids long. Germline CDR1 and CDR2: SEHNR and FQNEAQ (reference sequence). The V end was cut by 7 bases, the J end by 5 bases, with 5 bases between. The DNA of the CDR3 is TGTGCCAGCACCCTGACCGGGGAGCTGTTTTTT. Protein: CASTLTGELFF.

V gene TRBV20-1 combines with J gene TRBJ2-6; possibly TRBD2 for D (5 bases). V shed 4 bases and J shed 2 bases, with 9 bases lying between them. This CDR3 is built from 14 residues. Germline V gives CDR1 DFQATT, CDR2 SNEGSKA (reference sequence). The CDR3 coding sequence is TGCAGTGCTACGGGATTTGCTGGGGCCAACGTCCTGACTTTC. Its translation is CSATGFAGANVLTF.

The rearrangement joins TRBV6-1 to TRBJ2-6, with a tentative D call TRBD1 (6 bases). V lost 8 bases to trimming and J lost 1 base, with 9 bases between them. In germline, CDR1 is MNHNS, CDR2 SASEGT. The CDR3 covers 14 residues. The CDR3 DNA reads as TGTGCCAGCCAAGGGGGTTCTGGGGCCAACGTCCTGACTTTC. It specifies CASQGGSGANVLTF.

The rearrangement links TRBV12-3 or TRBV12-4 to TRBJ1-5; no definite D call. The CDR3 has 14 amino acids. Trimming took off 1 base at V and 0 bases at J, with 4 bases between the two ends. CDR3: CASSLDSSNQPQHF. The CDR3 nucleotides are TGTGCCAGCAGTTTAGACAGTAGCAATCAGCCCCAGCATTTT.

This clonotype has only a few counts. V usage is TRBV4-2 and J usage is TRBJ1-1, with D maybe TRBD1 (6 bases). The V and J ends lost 0 bases and 2 bases respectively, with 10 bases between them. Germline V gene sequence: CDR1 LGHNA, CDR2 YNFKEQ. The CDR3 has 15 residues. The DNA for the CDR3 is TGTGCCAGCAGCCAAGATCCCAGGGGTAACACTGAAGCTTTCTTT. It yields the protein CASSQDPRGNTEAFF.

This chain links TRBV7-2 with TRBJ2-5, with D possibly TRBD1 on 6 matching bases. Germline CDR1 and CDR2: SGHTA and FQGNSA. The germline V and J ends were trimmed by 6 bases and 10 bases, with 12 bases remaining between them. This CDR3 contains 11 residues. DNA of the CDR3: TGTGCCAGCAGAACAGGGTGGGGCCAGTACTTC. Its protein product is CASRTGWGQYF.

This clonotype was counted once. The gene calls are TRBV5-3 and TRBJ2-7, with unresolved D. TRBV5-3 qualifies as an ORF whose function is uncertain. The V gene lost 4 bases and the J gene lost 4 bases, with 21 bases spanning the gap. The CDR3 is made up of 16 amino acids. CDR3 amino acids: CARSMAPRIRYYEQYF. CDR3 coding DNA: TGTGCCAGAAGCATGGCCCCTAGGATTAGATATTACGAGCAGTACTTC.

This chain connects TRBV21-1 to TRBJ1-2; the D call of TRBD1 is as the table states it, not checked on the DNA. TRBV21-1 is designated a pseudogene. This CDR3 is built from 14 residues. The CDR3, as DNA: TGTGCCAGCAGCAAGGGGGACAGGGGGTACGGCTACACCTTC. Encoded protein: CASSKGDRGYGYTF.

The V gene is TRBV9, the J gene TRBJ1-2; the D is unclear. Trimming pared 0 bases from V and 2 bases from J, leaving 5 bases between. Per the germline V gene, CDR1 is SGDLS and CDR2 is YYNGEE. There are 13 residues in the CDR3. The CDR3 DNA is TGTGCCAGCAGCGTAGCTAGGAACTATGGCTACACCTTC. This encodes CASSVARNYGYTF.

The rearrangement links TRBV7-6 to TRBJ1-1; D is perhaps TRBD1 (6 bases). V lost 2 bases and J 6 bases, leaving 16 bases between the germline ends. CDR3 length: 15 amino acids. In germline, CDR1 is SGHVS, CDR2 FNYEAQ. The CDR3 region is CASSLMAGVVPEAFF. The CDR3 region has the DNA TGTGCCAGCAGCTTAATGGCAGGGGTAGTCCCTGAAGCTTTCTTT.